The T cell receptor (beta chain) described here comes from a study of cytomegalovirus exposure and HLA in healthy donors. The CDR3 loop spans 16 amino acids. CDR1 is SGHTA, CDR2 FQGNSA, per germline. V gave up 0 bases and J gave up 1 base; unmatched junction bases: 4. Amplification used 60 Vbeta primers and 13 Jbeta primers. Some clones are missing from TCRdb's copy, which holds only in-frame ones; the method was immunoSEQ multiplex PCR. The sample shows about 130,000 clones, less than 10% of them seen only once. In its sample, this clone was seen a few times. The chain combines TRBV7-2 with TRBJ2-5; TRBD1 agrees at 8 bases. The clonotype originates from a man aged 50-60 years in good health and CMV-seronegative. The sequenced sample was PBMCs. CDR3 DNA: TGTGCCAGCAGCTTAGCTGCGACAGGGGTCCAAGAGACCCAGTACTTC. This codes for CASSLAATGVQETQYF.